The 16 T cell receptor beta chains presented below share a single source sample, sequenced in a study of blood T cell repertoires in COVID-19. Method: immunoSEQ multiplex PCR; TCRdb's copy keeps in-frame clones and lacks some. The sample has about 160,000 clones, about 83% seen once. Sequenced input: peripheral blood. These receptors came from a woman older than 75 with acute or convalescent COVID-19.

This chain connects TRBV7-2 to TRBJ2-7; TRBD1 matches at 9 bases. Germline V gives CDR1 SGHTA, CDR2 FQGNSA. The CDR3 runs 16 residues. V dropped 5 bases and J dropped 4; count of bases not matched to a gene: 12. Written as DNA, the CDR3 is TGTGCCAGCAGCCTAGGAACCGGGACAGGGTCATACGAGCAGTACTTC. It specifies CASSLGTGTGSYEQYF.

This chain links TRBV18 with TRBJ1-3; 7 positions match TRBD1. V gave up 6 bases and J gave up 0 bases; unmatched junction bases: 14. The V gene's germline CDR1 is KGHSH and CDR2 LQKENI. The CDR3 loop spans 18 amino acids. DNA of the CDR3: TGTGCCAGCTCGTCCATCGTAACGGGACAGCGCTCTGGAAACACCATATATTTT. Amino acids: CASSSIVTGQRSGNTIYF.

V is TRBV6-5 and J is TRBJ1-5; D uncertain. V was shortened by 6 bases and J by 2 bases, with 11 bases between the two germline ends. The germline CDR1 and CDR2 sequences are MNHEY and SVGAGI. This CDR3 is 14 amino acids long. CDR3 sequence (DNA): TGTGCCAGCAGCCTAGTAAATGGCAATCAGCCCCAGCATTTT. It specifies CASSLVNGNQPQHF.

V is TRBV15 and J is TRBJ1-4; unclear D gene. The ends were cut back, 3 bases at V and 5 bases at J, with 13 bases in the middle. The CDR3 runs 15 residues. Germline V gene lookup returns CDR1 LNHNV and CDR2 YYDKDF (reference sequence). The CDR3 spells CATSSTGMYNEKLFF. The CDR3 bases are TGTGCCACCAGCAGCACCGGGATGTACAATGAAAAACTGTTTTTT.

This chain's CDR3 is CASQILRGSYEQYF. The DNA of the CDR3 is TGTGCCAGCCAGATTCTCAGGGGTTCCTACGAGCAGTACTTC. The chain carries TRBV7-8 and TRBJ2-7, with D tentatively TRBD1 (6 bases). V lost 8 bases and J 1 base, leaving 15 bases between the germline ends. This CDR3 comprises 14 residues. Germline loops: CDR1 SGHVS, CDR2 FQNEAQ. Drawing the rest from reference TRBV7-8 and TRBJ2-7, the complete variable domain is GAGVSQSPRYKVAKRGQDVALRCDPISGHVSLFWYQQALGQGPEFLTYFQNEAQLDKSGLPSDRFFAERPEGSVSTLKIQRTQQEDSAVYLCASQILRGSYEQYFGPGTRLTVT.

CDR3: CASSVDGGITTDTQYF. The CDR3 DNA is TGTGCCAGCAGCGTAGACGGCGGGATTACCACAGATACGCAGTATTTT. The rearrangement links TRBV9 to TRBJ2-3; tentatively, D is TRBD2 (6 bases). Germline CDR1 and CDR2: SGDLS and YYNGEE. Deletions cut 0 bases from V and 2 bases from J, with 13 bases between. CDR3 length: 16 amino acids.

V usage is TRBV29-1 and J usage is TRBJ1-2; tentative D call: TRBD1 (5 bases). The V gene's germline CDR1 is SQVTM and CDR2 ANQGSEA. The CDR3 totals 13 residues. Trimming cost V 8 bases and J 3 bases, with 16 bases left between them. The CDR3 here is CSSRQSPYYGYTF. In DNA form, the CDR3 reads TGCAGCTCCCGACAGTCCCCCTACTATGGCTACACCTTC.

Here the CDR3 reads CASSLAGDGYTF. In DNA, the CDR3 is TGCGCCAGCAGCTTGGCGGGGGACGGCTACACCTTC. The chain carries TRBV5-1 and TRBJ1-2; TRBD1 might be the D (5 bases). The ends were cut back, 0 bases at V and 8 bases at J, with 8 bases in the middle. Germline V gives CDR1 SGHRS, CDR2 YFSETQ. CDR3 length: 12 amino acids.

This clone showed up just once. V is TRBV5-8 and J is TRBJ1-5; a possible D gene is TRBD1 (5 bases). This CDR3 comprises 14 residues. V lost 4 bases and J lost 2, with 10 bases in between. The germline CDR1 and CDR2 sequences are SGHTS and YDEGEE. CDR3 residues: CASSLRQRNQPQHF. CDR3 DNA: TGTGCCAGCAGCCTTCGACAGCGCAATCAGCCCCAGCATTTT.

A single count supports this clone. The V and J genes are TRBV6-5 and TRBJ2-1, with 15 nucleotides matching TRBD2. The CDR3 length is 15 residues. Germline V CDR1 and CDR2: MNHEY, SVGAGI. The V gene end was trimmed by 6 bases and the J gene end by 7 bases; junction bases not matched to a gene: 4. CDR3 residues: CASRGGTSGRNEQFF. In nucleotides, the CDR3 is TGTGCCAGCAGGGGGGGGACTAGCGGGAGGAATGAGCAGTTCTTC.

The chain combines TRBV4-1 with TRBJ1-2; the match to TRBD1 covers 7 bases. The CDR3 extends over 16 amino acids. Germline CDR1 reads MGHRA; CDR2 reads YSYEKL. Trimming cost V 2 bases and J 1 base; bases outside gene matches: 7. CDR3 sequence (DNA): TGCGCCAGCAGCCAACCGGGACAGCGACATAACTATGGCTACACCTTC. Translated, it gives CASSQPGQRHNYGYTF.

This rearrangement joins TRBV5-1 to TRBJ2-2; D is perhaps TRBD2 (6 bases). V was shortened by 7 bases and J by 6 bases, with 10 bases between the two germline ends. The CDR3 is 12 amino acids. The germline V gene has CDR1 SGHRS and CDR2 YFSETQ. Here the CDR3 DNA reads TGCGCCAGCTCAGGGACTCCCGGGGAGCTGTTTTTT. Protein product: CASSGTPGELFF.

The chain links TRBV5-1 to TRBJ2-7; D possibly corresponds to TRBD1 (6 bases). CDR3 size: 15 residues. Trimming took off 0 bases at V and 2 bases at J, with 12 bases between the two ends. The germline V gene encodes CDR1 SGHRS and CDR2 YFSETQ. The CDR3 DNA sequence: TGCGCCAGCAGCTTGGGGGTGGGGGCCGCCTACGAGCAGTACTTC. Encoded protein: CASSLGVGAAYEQYF.

The chain combines TRBV5-1 with TRBJ1-1; the D gene is possibly TRBD1 (6 bases). Trimming pared 3 bases from V and 1 base from J, leaving 13 bases between. The CDR3 consists of 15 residues. Germline CDR1 SGHRS, CDR2 YFSETQ. The CDR3 DNA sequence: TGCGCCAGCAGCTCAGCCGGGACATGGAACACTGAAGCTTTCTTT. Residues: CASSSAGTWNTEAFF.

The chain employs TRBV7-9 and TRBJ2-1, with D perhaps matching TRBD2 (6 bases). Germline values: CDR1 SEHNR, CDR2 FQNEAQ (reference sequence). V gave up 0 bases and J gave up 9 bases, with 12 bases separating them. The CDR3 has 14 residues. The CDR3 protein is CASSLATSPGEQFF. As DNA, the CDR3 is TGTGCCAGCAGCTTAGCTACTAGCCCTGGTGAGCAGTTCTTC.

The chain has TRBV6-5 and TRBJ1-2, with D possibly matching TRBD1 (5 bases). V lost 6 bases and J lost 5, with 19 bases in between. CDR1 is MNHEY, CDR2 SVGAGI, per germline. The CDR3 spans 15 residues. CDR3 DNA: TGTGCCAGCAGCCCAACCGGAGGGGCGTTATATGGCTACACCTTC. Amino acids: CASSPTGGALYGYTF.